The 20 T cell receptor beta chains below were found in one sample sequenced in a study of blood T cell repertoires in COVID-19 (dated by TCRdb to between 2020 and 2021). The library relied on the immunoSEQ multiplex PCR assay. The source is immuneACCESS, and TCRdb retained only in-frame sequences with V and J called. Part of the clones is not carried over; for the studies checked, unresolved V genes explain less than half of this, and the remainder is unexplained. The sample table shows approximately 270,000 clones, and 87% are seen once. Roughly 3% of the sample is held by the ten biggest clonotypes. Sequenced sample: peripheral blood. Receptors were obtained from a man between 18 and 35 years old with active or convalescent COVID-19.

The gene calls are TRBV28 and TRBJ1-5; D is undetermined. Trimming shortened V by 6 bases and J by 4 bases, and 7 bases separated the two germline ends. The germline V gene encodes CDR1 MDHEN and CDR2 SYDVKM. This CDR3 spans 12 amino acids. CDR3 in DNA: TGTGCCAGCAGGGGAGCGAATCAGCCCCAGCATTTT. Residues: CASRGANQPQHF. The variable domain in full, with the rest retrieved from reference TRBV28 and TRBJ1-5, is DVKVTQSSRYLVKRTGEKVFLECVQDMDHENMFWYRQDPGLGLRLIYFSYDVKMKEKGDIPEGYSVSREKKERFSLILESASTNQTSMYLCASRGANQPQHFGDGTRLSIL.

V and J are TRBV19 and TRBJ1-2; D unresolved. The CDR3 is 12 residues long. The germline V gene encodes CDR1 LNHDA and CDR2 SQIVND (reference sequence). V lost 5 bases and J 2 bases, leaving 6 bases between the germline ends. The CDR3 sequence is CASSRVNYGYTF. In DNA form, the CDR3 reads TGTGCCAGTAGTCGGGTGAACTATGGCTACACCTTC.

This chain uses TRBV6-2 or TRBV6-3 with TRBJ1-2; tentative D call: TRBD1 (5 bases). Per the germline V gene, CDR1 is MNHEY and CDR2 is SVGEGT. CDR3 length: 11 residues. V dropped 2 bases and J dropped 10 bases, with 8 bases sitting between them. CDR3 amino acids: CASSYIGDYTF. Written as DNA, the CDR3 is TGTGCCAGCAGTTACATAGGGGACTACACCTTC.

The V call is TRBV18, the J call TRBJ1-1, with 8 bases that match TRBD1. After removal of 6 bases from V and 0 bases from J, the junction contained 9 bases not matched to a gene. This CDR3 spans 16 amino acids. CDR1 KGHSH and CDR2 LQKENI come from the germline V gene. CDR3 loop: CASSLQGVKMNTEAFF. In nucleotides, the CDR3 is TGTGCCAGCTCCCTACAGGGGGTAAAAATGAACACTGAAGCTTTCTTT.

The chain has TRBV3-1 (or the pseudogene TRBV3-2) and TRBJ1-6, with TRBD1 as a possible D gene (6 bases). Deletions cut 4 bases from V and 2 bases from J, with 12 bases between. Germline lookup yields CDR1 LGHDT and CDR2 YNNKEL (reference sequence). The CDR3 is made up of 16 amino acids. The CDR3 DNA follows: TGTGCCAGCAGCCGCAACAGGGCGGCCTATAATTCACCCCTCCACTTT. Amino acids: CASSRNRAAYNSPLHF.

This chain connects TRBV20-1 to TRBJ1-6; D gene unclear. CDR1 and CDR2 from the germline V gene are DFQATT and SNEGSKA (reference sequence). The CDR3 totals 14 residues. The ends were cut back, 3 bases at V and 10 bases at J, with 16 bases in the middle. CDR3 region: CSASLGGFDSPLHF. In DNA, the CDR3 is TGCAGTGCTAGTCTGGGAGGGTTTGACTCACCCCTCCACTTT.

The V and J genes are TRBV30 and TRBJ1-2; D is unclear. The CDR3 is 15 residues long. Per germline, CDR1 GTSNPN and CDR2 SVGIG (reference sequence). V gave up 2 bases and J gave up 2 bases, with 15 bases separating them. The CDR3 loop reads CAWSHGVSGNYGYTF. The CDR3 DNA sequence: TGTGCCTGGAGTCACGGGGTCTCGGGGAACTATGGCTACACCTTC.

The DNA for the CDR3 is TGTGCCTGGAGCTTGCTAGCGGGGTCCACAGATACGCAGTATTTT. Encoded protein: CAWSLLAGSTDTQYF. This chain connects TRBV30 to TRBJ2-3; the match to TRBD2 covers 9 bases. The CDR3 loop spans 15 amino acids. V dropped 3 bases and J dropped 2; count of bases not matched to a gene: 6. Germline values: CDR1 GTSNPN, CDR2 SVGIG (reference sequence).

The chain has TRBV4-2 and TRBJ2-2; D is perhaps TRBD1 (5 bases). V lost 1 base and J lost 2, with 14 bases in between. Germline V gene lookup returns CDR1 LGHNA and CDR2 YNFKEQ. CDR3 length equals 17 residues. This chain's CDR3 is CASSQGGRGVNTGELFF. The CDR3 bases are TGTGCCAGCAGCCAAGGGGGCCGAGGAGTTAACACCGGGGAGCTGTTTTTT.

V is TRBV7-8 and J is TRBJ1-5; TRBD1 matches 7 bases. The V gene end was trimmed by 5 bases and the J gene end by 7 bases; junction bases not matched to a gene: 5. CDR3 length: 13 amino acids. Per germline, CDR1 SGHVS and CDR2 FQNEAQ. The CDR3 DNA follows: TGTGCCAGCAGCCTTACAGGGGTCCAGCCCCAGCATTTT. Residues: CASSLTGVQPQHF.

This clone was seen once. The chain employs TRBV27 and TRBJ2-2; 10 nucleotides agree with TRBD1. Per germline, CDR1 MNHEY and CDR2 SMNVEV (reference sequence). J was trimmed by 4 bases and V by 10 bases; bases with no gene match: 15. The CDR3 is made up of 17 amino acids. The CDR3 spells CATTRDRGKYITGELFF. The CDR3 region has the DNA TGTGCCACCACCCGGGACAGGGGAAAGTATATCACCGGGGAGCTGTTTTTT.

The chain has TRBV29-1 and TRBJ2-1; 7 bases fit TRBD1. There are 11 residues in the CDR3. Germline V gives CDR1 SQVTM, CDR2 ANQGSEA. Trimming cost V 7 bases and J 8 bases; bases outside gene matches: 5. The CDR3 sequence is CSAGQVHEQFF. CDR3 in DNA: TGCAGCGCCGGACAGGTGCATGAGCAGTTCTTC.

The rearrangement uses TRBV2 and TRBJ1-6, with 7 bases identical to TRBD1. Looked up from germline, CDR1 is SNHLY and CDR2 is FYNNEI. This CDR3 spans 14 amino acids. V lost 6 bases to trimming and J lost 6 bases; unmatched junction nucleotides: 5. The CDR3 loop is CASREGAVNSPLHF. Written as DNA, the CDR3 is TGTGCCAGCAGGGAGGGGGCGGTTAATTCACCCCTCCACTTT. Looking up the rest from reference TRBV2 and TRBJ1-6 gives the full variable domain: EPEVTQTPSHQVTQMGQEVILRCVPISNHLYFYWYRQILGQKVEFLVSFYNNEISEKSEIFDDQFSVERPDGSNFTLKIRSTKLEDSAMYFCASREGAVNSPLHFGNGTRLTVT.

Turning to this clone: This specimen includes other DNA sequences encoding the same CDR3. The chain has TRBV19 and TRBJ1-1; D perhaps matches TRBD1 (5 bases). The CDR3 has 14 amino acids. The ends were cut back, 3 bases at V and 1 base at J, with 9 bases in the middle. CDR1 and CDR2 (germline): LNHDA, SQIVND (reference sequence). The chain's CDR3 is CASSIGQGNTEAFF. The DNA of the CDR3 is TGTGCCAGTAGTATTGGGCAGGGGAACACTGAAGCTTTCTTT.

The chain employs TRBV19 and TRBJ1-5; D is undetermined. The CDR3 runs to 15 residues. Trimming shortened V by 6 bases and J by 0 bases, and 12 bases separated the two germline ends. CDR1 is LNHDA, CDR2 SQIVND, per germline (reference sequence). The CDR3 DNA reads TGTGCCAGTAGCGTGTCGGGGAATAGCAATCAGCCCCAGCATTTT. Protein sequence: CASSVSGNSNQPQHF.

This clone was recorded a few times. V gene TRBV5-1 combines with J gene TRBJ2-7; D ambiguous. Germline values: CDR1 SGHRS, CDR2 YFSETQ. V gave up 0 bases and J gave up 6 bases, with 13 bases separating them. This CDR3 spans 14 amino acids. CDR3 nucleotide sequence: TGCGCCAGCAGCTTGGTACCTGGTATGAGCGAGCAGTACTTC. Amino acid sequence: CASSLVPGMSEQYF. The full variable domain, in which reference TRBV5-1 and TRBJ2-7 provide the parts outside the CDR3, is KAGVTQTPRYLIKTRGQQVTLSCSPISGHRSVSWYQQTPGQGLQFLFEYFSETQRNKGNFPGRFSGRQFSNSRSEMNVSTLELGDSALYLCASSLVPGMSEQYFGPGTRLTVT.

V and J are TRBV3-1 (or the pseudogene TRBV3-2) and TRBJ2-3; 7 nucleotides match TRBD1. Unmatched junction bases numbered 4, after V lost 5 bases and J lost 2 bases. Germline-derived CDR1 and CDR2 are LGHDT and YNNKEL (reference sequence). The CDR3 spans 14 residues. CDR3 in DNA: TGTGCCAGCAGCAGCACAGGGGTCACAGATACGCAGTATTTT. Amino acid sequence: CASSSTGVTDTQYF.

The CDR3 sequence is CASSSGQGYEQFF. CDR3 in DNA: TGTGCCAGCAGCTCGGGACAGGGATATGAGCAGTTCTTC. The chain has TRBV7-3 and TRBJ2-1, with 9 bases fitting TRBD1. V lost 4 bases, J lost 8 bases, and 3 bases stayed unmatched. Per germline, CDR1 SGHTA and CDR2 FQGTGA. This CDR3 has 13 amino acids.

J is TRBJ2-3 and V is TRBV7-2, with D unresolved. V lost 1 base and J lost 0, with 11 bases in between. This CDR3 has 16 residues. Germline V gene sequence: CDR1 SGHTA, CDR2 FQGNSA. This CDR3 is CASSLGWVTSTDTQYF. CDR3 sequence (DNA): TGTGCCAGCAGCTTAGGATGGGTGACTAGCACAGATACGCAGTATTTT.

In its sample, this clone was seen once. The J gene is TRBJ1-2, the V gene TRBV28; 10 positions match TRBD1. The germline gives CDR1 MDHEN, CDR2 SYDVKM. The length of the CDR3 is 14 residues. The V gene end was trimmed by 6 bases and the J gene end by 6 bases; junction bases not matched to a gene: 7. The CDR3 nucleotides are TGTGCCAGCAGGGAACCCGGGACAGGGGATGGCTACACCTTC. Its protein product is CASREPGTGDGYTF.